This T cell receptor (beta chain) appears in the sequencing data of a study of shared clonotypes between healthy human individuals. The CDR3 is made up of 17 amino acids. V trimming: 2 bases; J trimming: 2 bases; junction bases outside the gene matches: 8. Germline CDR1 reads LGHNA; CDR2 reads YNFKEQ. Overall study findings and caveats: Lower generation probabilities were found for non-shared clonotypes than for those shared by all four donors.

Sequenced by immunoSEQ multiplex PCR; TCRdb stores in-frame clones only, minus some. The data show about 1,900,000 clones, about 95% seen once. With respect to this clone: As yet, its antigen is unknown.

Naivety among CD8 cells was defined by CD45RO negativity and positive CCR7 selection, thereby excluding terminally differentiated effector memory CD45RA+ cells. The sequence derives from a man between 18 and 35 years old in good health. The rearrangement uses TRBV4-2 and TRBJ2-7; TRBD1 matches 11 bases. Sequenced input: naive CD8+ T cells sorted from blood. CDR3 region: CASSQLTGTGGTYEQYF. The DNA of the CDR3 is TGTGCCAGCAGCCAACTGACCGGGACAGGGGGTACCTACGAGCAGTACTTC.